This T cell receptor (beta chain) comes out of a study of shared clonotypes between healthy human individuals. Method: immunoSEQ multiplex PCR; TCRdb's copy keeps in-frame clones and lacks some. Here the sample spans some 2.1 million clones, roughly 93% being singletons. The germline V gene has CDR1 MNHEY and CDR2 SVGAGI. Deletions cut 0 bases from V and 8 bases from J, with 11 bases between. This CDR3 region has 14 residues. Terminally differentiated effector memory CD45RA+ cells were left out of the naive CD8 fraction, which was CD45RO-negative and positively selected for CCR7. The sample consisted of naive CD8+ T cells from PBMCs. This chain uses TRBV6-5 with TRBJ2-1; TRBD2 is a possible D gene (5 bases). The receptor comes from a young man in good health. Some clones in this sample may be carry-over from other donors' samples. The CDR3 protein is CASSYSPGSDEQFF. The CDR3, as DNA: TGTGCCAGCAGTTACTCTCCGGGGTCCGATGAGCAGTTCTTC.